This section outlines one T cell receptor (beta chain) sequence together with its context. A quantity of 0.5 to 1 ug RNA underwent reverse transcription using random hexamers. TCRdb processed the immunoSEQ multiplex PCR reads anew with MiXCR; each CDR3 protein has one entry. The top ten hold approximately 0.1% of the sample, which has approximately 190,000 distinct CDR3 sequences, about 94% seen once. The CDR3 consists of 15 residues. Germline-derived CDR1 and CDR2 are SNHLY and FYNNEI. The V gene lost 8 bases and the J gene lost 1 base, with 14 bases spanning the gap. The sample comes from a study of CD8 T cells in Susac syndrome.

The rearrangement joins TRBV2 to TRBJ2-2; the D gene could be TRBD1 or TRBD2 (5 bases each). Specimen: CD4+ T cells from PBMCs. This TCR came from a human donor with Susac syndrome. Here the CDR3 reads CASLPWGRNTGELFF. The CDR3 DNA follows: TGTGCCAGCCTCCCTTGGGGGAGGAACACCGGGGAGCTGTTTTTT.